Sequencing of this T cell receptor beta chain was carried out in a study of T cell changes during pregnancy in multiple sclerosis. Produced via immunoSEQ multiplex PCR; TCRdb's table is partial and in-frame only. The data show more than 70,000 clones, roughly 91% seen once. This CDR3 has 16 amino acids. From germline, CDR1 is KGHSH and CDR2 LQKENI. V shed 1 base, J shed 5 bases, and the junction held 3 bases outside the gene matches. The sample was peripheral blood, taken after pregnancy. V is TRBV18 and J is TRBJ1-5; the match to TRBD1 covers 12 bases. This receptor was taken from a female donor in good health, enrolled as a control in a pregnancy study. CDR3 sequence (DNA): TGTGCCAGCTCACCACGGGACAGGGGGCGCGATCAGCCCCAGCATTTT. It translates to CASSPRDRGRDQPQHF.